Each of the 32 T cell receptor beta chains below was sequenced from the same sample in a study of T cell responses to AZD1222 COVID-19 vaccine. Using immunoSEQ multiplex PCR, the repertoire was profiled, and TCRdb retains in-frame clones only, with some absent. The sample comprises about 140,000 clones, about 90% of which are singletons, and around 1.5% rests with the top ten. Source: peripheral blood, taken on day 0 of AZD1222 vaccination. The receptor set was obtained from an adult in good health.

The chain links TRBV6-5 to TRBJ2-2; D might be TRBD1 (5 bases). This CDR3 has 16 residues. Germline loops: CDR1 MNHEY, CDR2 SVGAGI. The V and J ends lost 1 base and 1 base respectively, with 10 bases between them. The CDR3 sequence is CASSYLFTGNTGELFF. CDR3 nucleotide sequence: TGTGCCAGCAGTTACTTGTTTACAGGGAACACCGGGGAGCTGTTTTTT.

The CDR3 loop is CASSLAVRGRGEKLFF. DNA for the CDR3: TGTGCCAGCAGCTTAGCGGTCCGGGGACGAGGGGAAAAACTGTTTTTT. The chain carries TRBV7-2 and TRBJ1-4, with D possibly being TRBD1 (5 bases). V was cut by 0 bases and J by 8 bases, with 16 bases left in between. Per the germline V gene, CDR1 is SGHTA and CDR2 is FQGNSA. There are 16 residues in the CDR3.

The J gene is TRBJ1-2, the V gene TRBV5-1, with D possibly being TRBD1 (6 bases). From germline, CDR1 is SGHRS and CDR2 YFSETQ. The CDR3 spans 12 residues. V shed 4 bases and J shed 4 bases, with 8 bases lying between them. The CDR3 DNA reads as TGCGCCAGCAGCGAAGGGGGCTATGGCTACACCTTC. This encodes CASSEGGYGYTF.

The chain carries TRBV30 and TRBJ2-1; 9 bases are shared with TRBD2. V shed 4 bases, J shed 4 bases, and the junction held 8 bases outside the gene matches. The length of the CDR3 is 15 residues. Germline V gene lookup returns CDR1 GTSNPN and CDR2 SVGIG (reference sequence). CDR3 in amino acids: CAWNPASGAYNEQFF. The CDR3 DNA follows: TGTGCCTGGAACCCGGCTAGCGGGGCTTACAATGAGCAGTTCTTC.

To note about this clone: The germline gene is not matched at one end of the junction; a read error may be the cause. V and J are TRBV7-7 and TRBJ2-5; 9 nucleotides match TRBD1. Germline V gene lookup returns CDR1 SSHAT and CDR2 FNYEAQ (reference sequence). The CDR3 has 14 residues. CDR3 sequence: CASSPDRGWETQYF. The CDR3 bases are TGTGCTAGCAGCCCCGACAGGGGGTGGGAGACCCAGTACTTC.

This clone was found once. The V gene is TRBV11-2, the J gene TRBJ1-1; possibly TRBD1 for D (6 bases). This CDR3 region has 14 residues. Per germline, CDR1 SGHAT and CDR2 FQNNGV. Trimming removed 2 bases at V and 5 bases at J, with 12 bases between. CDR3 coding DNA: TGTGCCAGCAGCTTACTACAGGGTGAAACTGAAGCTTTCTTT. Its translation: CASSLLQGETEAFF.

The CDR3: CASSDGQGLGTEAFF. In DNA form, the CDR3 reads TGTGCCAGCAGTGATGGACAGGGGTTGGGAACTGAAGCTTTCTTT. The J gene is TRBJ1-1, the V gene TRBV2; 9 bases are shared with TRBD1. There are 15 residues in the CDR3. Germline V gene data show CDR1 as SNHLY and CDR2 as FYNNEI. The V gene end was trimmed by 3 bases and the J gene end by 5 bases; junction bases not matched to a gene: 7.

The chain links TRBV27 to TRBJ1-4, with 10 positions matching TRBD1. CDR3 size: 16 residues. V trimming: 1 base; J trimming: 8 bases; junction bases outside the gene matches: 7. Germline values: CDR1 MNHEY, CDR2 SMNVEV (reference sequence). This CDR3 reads CASSLFPGTGVEKLFF. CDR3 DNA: TGTGCCAGCAGTTTATTTCCCGGGACAGGGGTGGAAAAACTGTTTTTT. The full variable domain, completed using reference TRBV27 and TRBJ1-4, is EAQVTQNPRYLITVTGKKLTVTCSQNMNHEYMSWYRQDPGLGLRQIYYSMNVEVTDKGDVPEGYKVSRKEKRNFPLILESPSPNQTSLYFCASSLFPGTGVEKLFFGSGTQLSVL.

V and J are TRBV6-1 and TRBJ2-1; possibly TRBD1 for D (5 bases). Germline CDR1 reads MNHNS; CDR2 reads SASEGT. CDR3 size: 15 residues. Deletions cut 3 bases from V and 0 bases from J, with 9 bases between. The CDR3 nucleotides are TGTGCCAGCAGTGAGATAGGGGACTCCTACAATGAGCAGTTCTTC. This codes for CASSEIGDSYNEQFF.

The CDR3 DNA reads TGTGCCAGCAGCTTGGTAACTGCTCTGAACACTGAAGCTTTCTTT. As protein: CASSLVTALNTEAFF. This chain joins TRBV5-8 and TRBJ1-1; no clear D gene. The germline V gene encodes CDR1 SGHTS and CDR2 YDEGEE. The CDR3 runs 15 residues. V was cut by 0 bases and J by 0 bases, with 9 bases left in between.

In nucleotides, the CDR3 is TGTGCCAGCAGCCAATCTCAAATCCGGGGTGACACTGAAGCTTTCTTT. Protein: CASSQSQIRGDTEAFF. V usage is TRBV4-2 and J usage is TRBJ1-1, with D unclear. Trimming removed 2 bases at V and 3 bases at J, with 16 bases between. This CDR3 has 16 residues. CDR1 LGHNA and CDR2 YNFKEQ come from the germline V gene.

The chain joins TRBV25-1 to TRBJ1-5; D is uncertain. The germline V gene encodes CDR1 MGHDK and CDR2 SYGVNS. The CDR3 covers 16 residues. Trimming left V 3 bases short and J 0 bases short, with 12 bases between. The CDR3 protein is CASSDRGTHSNQPQHF. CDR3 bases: TGTGCCAGCAGTGACCGAGGAACTCATAGCAATCAGCCCCAGCATTTT.

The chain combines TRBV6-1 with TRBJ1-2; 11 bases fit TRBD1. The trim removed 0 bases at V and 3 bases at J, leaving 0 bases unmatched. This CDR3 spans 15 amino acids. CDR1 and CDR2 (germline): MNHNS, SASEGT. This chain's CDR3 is CASSEADRGHYGYTF. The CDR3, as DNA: TGTGCCAGCAGTGAAGCGGACAGGGGGCACTATGGCTACACCTTC.

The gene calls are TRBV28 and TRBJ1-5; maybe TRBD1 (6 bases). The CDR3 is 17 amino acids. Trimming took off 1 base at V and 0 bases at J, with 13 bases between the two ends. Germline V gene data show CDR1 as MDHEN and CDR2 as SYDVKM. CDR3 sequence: CASSLSRQAYSNQPQHF. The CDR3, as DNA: TGTGCCAGCAGTTTATCGCGACAGGCTTATAGCAATCAGCCCCAGCATTTT.

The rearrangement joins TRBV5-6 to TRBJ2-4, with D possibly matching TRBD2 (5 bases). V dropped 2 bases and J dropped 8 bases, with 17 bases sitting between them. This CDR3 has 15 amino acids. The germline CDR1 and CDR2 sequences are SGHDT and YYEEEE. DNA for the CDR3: TGTGCCAGCAGCTTCTCCGGACTTCCGGAGGACATTCAGTACTTC. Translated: CASSFSGLPEDIQYF.

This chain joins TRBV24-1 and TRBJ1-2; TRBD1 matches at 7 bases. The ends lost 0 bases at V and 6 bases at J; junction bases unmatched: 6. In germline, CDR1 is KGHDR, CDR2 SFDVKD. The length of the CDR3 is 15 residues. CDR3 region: CATSDLGRGTNGYTF. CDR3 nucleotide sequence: TGTGCCACCAGTGATTTGGGCAGGGGGACGAATGGCTACACCTTC.

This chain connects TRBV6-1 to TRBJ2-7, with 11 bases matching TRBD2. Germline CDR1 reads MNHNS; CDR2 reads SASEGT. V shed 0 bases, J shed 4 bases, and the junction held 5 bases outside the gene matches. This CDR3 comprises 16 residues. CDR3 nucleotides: TGTGCCAGCAGTGAAGCGTGGGCTAGCGGGAGGTACGAGCAGTACTTC. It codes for CASSEAWASGRYEQYF.

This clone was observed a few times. CDR3: CASSEWREVEPQHF. In DNA form, the CDR3 reads TGTGCCAGCAGTGAATGGAGGGAGGTAGAGCCCCAGCATTTT. The chain recombines TRBV6-1 with TRBJ1-5; D is unclear. Germline loops: CDR1 MNHNS, CDR2 SASEGT. V was trimmed by 2 bases and J by 8 bases, leaving 13 bases between them. The CDR3 has 14 residues.

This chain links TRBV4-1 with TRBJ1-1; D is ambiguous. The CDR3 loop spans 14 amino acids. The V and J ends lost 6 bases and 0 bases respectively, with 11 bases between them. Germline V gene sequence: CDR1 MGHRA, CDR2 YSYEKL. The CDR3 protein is CASRPAQMNTEAFF. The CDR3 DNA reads TGCGCCAGCAGACCAGCACAAATGAACACTGAAGCTTTCTTT.

The CDR3 DNA reads as TGCAGTGCAGAGACAGTCTACGAGCAGTACTTC. Its translation: CSAETVYEQYF. The chain employs TRBV20-1 and TRBJ2-7; D may be TRBD1 (5 bases). The V gene lost 6 bases and the J gene lost 3 bases, with 9 bases spanning the gap. The V gene's germline CDR1 is DFQATT and CDR2 SNEGSKA (reference sequence). The CDR3 length is 11 residues.

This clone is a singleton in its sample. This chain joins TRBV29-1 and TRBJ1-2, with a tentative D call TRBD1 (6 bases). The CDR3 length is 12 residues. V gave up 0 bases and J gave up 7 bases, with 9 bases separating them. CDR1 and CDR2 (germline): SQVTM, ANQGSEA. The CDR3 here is CSVEEQGTGYTF. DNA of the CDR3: TGCAGCGTTGAAGAACAGGGCACTGGCTACACCTTC.

CDR3 in amino acids: CASVETGQGNQPQHF. In DNA form, the CDR3 reads TGTGCCAGCGTCGAAACCGGACAGGGCAATCAGCCCCAGCATTTT. The rearrangement links TRBV27 to TRBJ1-5; 7 bases are shared with TRBD1. From germline, CDR1 is MNHEY and CDR2 SMNVEV (reference sequence). The CDR3 spans 15 residues. The ends lost 8 bases at V and 2 bases at J; junction bases unmatched: 9.

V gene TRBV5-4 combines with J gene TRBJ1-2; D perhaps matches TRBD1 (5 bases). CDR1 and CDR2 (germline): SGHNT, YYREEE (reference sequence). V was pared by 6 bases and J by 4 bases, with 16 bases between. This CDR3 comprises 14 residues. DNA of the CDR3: TGTGCCAGCACCGTGACGGGACTGGGCTATGGCTACACCTTC. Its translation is CASTVTGLGYGYTF.

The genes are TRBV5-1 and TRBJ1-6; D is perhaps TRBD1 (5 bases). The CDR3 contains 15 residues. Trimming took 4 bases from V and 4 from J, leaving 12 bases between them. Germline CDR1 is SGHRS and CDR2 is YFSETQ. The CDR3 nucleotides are TGCGCCAGCAGCCTGACAGTTCCTTATAATTCACCCCTCCACTTT. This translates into CASSLTVPYNSPLHF.

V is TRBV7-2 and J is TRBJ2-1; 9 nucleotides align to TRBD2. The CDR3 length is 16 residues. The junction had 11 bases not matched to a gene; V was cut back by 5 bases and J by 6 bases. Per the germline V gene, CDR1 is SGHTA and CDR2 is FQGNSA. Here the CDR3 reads CASSPPGLALSNEQFF. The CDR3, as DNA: TGTGCCAGCAGCCCACCGGGACTAGCTTTGAGCAATGAGCAGTTCTTC.

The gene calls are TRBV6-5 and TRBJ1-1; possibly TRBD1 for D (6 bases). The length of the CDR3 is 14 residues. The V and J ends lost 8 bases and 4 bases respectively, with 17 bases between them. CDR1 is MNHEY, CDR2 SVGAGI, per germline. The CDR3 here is CASPRGAEGTEAFF. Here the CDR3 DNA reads TGTGCCAGCCCCAGGGGCGCGGAAGGCACTGAAGCTTTCTTT.

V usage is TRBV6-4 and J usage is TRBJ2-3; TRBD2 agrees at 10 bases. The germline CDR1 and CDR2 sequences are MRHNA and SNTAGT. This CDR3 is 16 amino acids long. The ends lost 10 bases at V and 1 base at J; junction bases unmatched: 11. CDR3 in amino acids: CATRDGAGGGTDTQYF. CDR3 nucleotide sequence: TGTGCCACCAGGGACGGAGCGGGAGGGGGCACAGATACGCAGTATTTT.

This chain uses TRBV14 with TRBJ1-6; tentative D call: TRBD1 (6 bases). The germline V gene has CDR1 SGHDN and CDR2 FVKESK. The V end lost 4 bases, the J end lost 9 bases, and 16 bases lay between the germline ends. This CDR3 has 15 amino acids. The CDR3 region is CASSPYGGGGSPLHF. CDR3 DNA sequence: TGTGCCAGCAGCCCCTACGGGGGGGGCGGTTCACCCCTCCACTTT.

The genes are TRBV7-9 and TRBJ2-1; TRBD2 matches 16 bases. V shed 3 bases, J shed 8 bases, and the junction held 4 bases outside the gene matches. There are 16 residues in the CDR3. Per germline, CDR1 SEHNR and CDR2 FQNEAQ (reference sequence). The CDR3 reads CASSLGLAGGPDEQFF. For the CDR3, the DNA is TGTGCCAGCAGCTTGGGACTAGCGGGAGGGCCAGATGAGCAGTTCTTC.

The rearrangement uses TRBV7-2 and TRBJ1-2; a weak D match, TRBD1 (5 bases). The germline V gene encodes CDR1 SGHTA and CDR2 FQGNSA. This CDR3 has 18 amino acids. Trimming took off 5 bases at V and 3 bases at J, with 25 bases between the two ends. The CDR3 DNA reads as TGTGCCAGCAGCCACGATACAAGGGGCGGAGGCCGGGACTATGGCTACACCTTC. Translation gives CASSHDTRGGGRDYGYTF.

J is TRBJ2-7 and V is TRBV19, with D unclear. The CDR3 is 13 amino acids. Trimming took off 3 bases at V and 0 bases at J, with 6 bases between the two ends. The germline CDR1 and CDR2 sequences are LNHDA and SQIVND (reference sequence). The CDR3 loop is CASSITVSYEQYF. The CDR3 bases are TGTGCCAGTAGTATTACTGTCTCCTACGAGCAGTACTTC.

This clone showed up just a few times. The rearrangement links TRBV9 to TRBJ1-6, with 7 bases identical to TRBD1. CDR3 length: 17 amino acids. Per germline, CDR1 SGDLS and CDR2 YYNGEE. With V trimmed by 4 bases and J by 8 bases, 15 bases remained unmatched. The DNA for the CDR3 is TGTGCCAGCAGCCTTGGACAGGAGGTGCATGGGGATTCACCCCTCCACTTT. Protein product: CASSLGQEVHGDSPLHF.